Following are 16 T cell receptor beta chains from one sample sequenced in a study of blood T cell repertoires in COVID-19. Libraries were prepared by immunoSEQ multiplex PCR; TCRdb keeps only in-frame clonotypes and omits some of them. The sample includes about 180,000 clones, roughly 80% seen only once; the top ten take roughly 7.1%. Material for sequencing was peripheral blood. The receptor set was obtained from a human donor in a cohort sampled during active COVID-19.

This chain links TRBV7-9 with TRBJ2-1; unclear D gene. The CDR3 has 17 residues. Germline values: CDR1 SEHNR, CDR2 FQNEAQ (reference sequence). Trimming took off 0 bases at V and 7 bases at J, with 19 bases between the two ends. CDR3 protein: CASSLASRSQRINEQFF. The DNA for the CDR3 is TGTGCCAGCAGCTTAGCGTCCCGGAGTCAAAGGATTAATGAGCAGTTCTTC.

V usage is TRBV3-1 (or the pseudogene TRBV3-2) and J usage is TRBJ2-3; D is ambiguous. The CDR3 runs to 14 residues. The V end was cut by 0 bases, the J end by 0 bases, with 4 bases between. Germline loops: CDR1 LGHDT, CDR2 YNNKEL (reference sequence). CDR3 region: CASSQDLSTDTQYF. CDR3 DNA sequence: TGTGCCAGCAGCCAAGATTTAAGCACAGATACGCAGTATTTT.

The chain has TRBV5-4 and TRBJ1-2; 8 nucleotides match TRBD1. The J segment lost 4 bases and the V segment lost 4 bases, leaving 9 bases of the junction unmatched. From germline, CDR1 is SGHNT and CDR2 YYREEE (reference sequence). The CDR3 length is 15 residues. The CDR3 region is CASSQNRGTGYGYTF. Here the CDR3 DNA reads TGTGCCAGCAGCCAAAACAGGGGGACGGGCTATGGCTACACCTTC.

The CDR3: CASSLDRSGYEQYF. CDR3 sequence (DNA): TGTGCCAGCAGCTTGGACAGGTCTGGCTACGAGCAGTACTTC. V usage is TRBV5-8 and J usage is TRBJ2-7, with a weak D call TRBD1 (5 bases). Trimming took off 0 bases at V and 3 bases at J, with 10 bases between the two ends. This CDR3 spans 14 amino acids. Germline assignment: CDR1 SGHTS and CDR2 YDEGEE.

This clone was found once. The chain carries TRBV6-5 and TRBJ2-1; D remains unclear. This CDR3 has 13 residues. V gave up 6 bases and J gave up 8 bases, with 14 bases separating them. The germline CDR1 and CDR2 sequences are MNHEY and SVGAGI. The CDR3 DNA follows: TGTGCCAGCAGCCTCGTTTTAGCCCATGAGCAGTTCTTC. It codes for CASSLVLAHEQFF.

This clone was seen only a few times. The genes are TRBV27 and TRBJ2-7; 7 nucleotides line up with TRBD2. There are 14 residues in the CDR3. Germline CDR1 MNHEY, CDR2 SMNVEV (reference sequence). After removal of 5 bases from V and 5 bases from J, the junction contained 9 bases not matched to a gene. The CDR3 protein is CASSRKYAGDEQYF. CDR3 sequence (DNA): TGTGCCAGCAGTCGAAAATATGCGGGGGACGAGCAGTACTTC.

The chain is built from TRBV5-4 and TRBJ1-1, with a possible D match to TRBD1 (5 bases). The CDR3 length is 14 residues. The ends were cut back, 4 bases at V and 4 bases at J, with 14 bases in the middle. Germline V CDR1 and CDR2: SGHNT, YYREEE (reference sequence). The CDR3 coding sequence is TGTGCCAGCAGCCCCTTTCCAGGGTCCACTGAAGCTTTCTTT. Translation gives CASSPFPGSTEAFF.

V usage is TRBV5-6 and J usage is TRBJ1-1; TRBD1 matches 8 bases. The CDR3 spans 14 residues. Germline assignment: CDR1 SGHDT and CDR2 YYEEEE. Trimming removed 2 bases from V and 2 bases from J; junction bases left unmatched: 2. The CDR3, as DNA: TGTGCCAGCAGCTTAGGGACAGGCAACACTGAAGCTTTCTTT. It codes for CASSLGTGNTEAFF.

CDR3 sequence reads: CASSAWTDRNTEAFF. The CDR3 DNA sequence: TGTGCCAGTAGTGCCTGGACAGATCGCAACACTGAAGCTTTCTTT. The V and J genes are TRBV19 and TRBJ1-1, with D possibly matching TRBD1 (6 bases). The CDR3 runs to 15 residues. Germline CDR1 is LNHDA and CDR2 is SQIVND (reference sequence). V lost 5 bases to trimming and J lost 2 bases, with 15 bases between them.

This clone was counted a single time. The chain combines TRBV6-6 with TRBJ1-1, with D perhaps TRBD1 (5 bases). The CDR3 has 15 amino acids. Trimming cost V 2 bases and J 2 bases, with 12 bases left between them. Germline-derived CDR1 and CDR2 are MNHNY and SVGAGI (reference sequence). In DNA form, the CDR3 reads TGTGCCAGCAGTTACGGGGGGGGGATAAACACTGAAGCTTTCTTT. This sequence encodes CASSYGGGINTEAFF.

The chain links TRBV4-1 to TRBJ2-7; 8 bases align to TRBD2. Trimming took 3 bases from V and 2 from J; bases not matched to a gene: 6. Germline values: CDR1 MGHRA, CDR2 YSYEKL. This CDR3 is 15 amino acids long. The CDR3 nucleotides read TGCGCCAGCAGCCAGCCGGGACTAGGAACCTACGAGCAGTACTTC. Residues: CASSQPGLGTYEQYF.

V gene TRBV6-6 combines with J gene TRBJ1-5; 7 bases are shared with TRBD1. J was trimmed by 0 bases and V by 7 bases; bases with no gene match: 3. This CDR3 has 14 amino acids. Germline lookup yields CDR1 MNHNY and CDR2 SVGAGI (reference sequence). The CDR3 loop reads CASKTGASNQPQHF. The CDR3 DNA follows: TGTGCCAGCAAAACAGGGGCTAGCAATCAGCCCCAGCATTTT.

The CDR3 loop is CASSDIPYRTARETNYGYTF. The CDR3 bases are TGTGCCAGCAGCGACATCCCTTACCGGACAGCCCGAGAGACTAACTATGGCTACACCTTC. The chain is built from TRBV5-5 and TRBJ1-2; a possible D gene is TRBD1 (6 bases). The CDR3 runs to 20 residues. Looked up from germline, CDR1 is SGHKS and CDR2 is YYEKEE (reference sequence). V shed 4 bases and J shed 0 bases, with 28 bases lying between them.

The chain recombines TRBV30 with TRBJ2-7; 7 nucleotides match TRBD2. Trimming took 3 bases from V and 1 from J; bases not matched to a gene: 3. The CDR3 sequence is 13 residues long. The germline V gene encodes CDR1 GTSNPN and CDR2 SVGIG (reference sequence). CDR3 in DNA: TGTGCCTGGAGCCCGGGACTATCCTACGAGCAGTACTTC. It specifies CAWSPGLSYEQYF.

The chain recombines TRBV27 with TRBJ1-1; 9 bases match TRBD1. Germline assignment: CDR1 MNHEY and CDR2 SMNVEV (reference sequence). V was clipped by 6 bases and J by 7 bases; unmatched bases: 18. The CDR3 is 17 amino acids. The CDR3 DNA reads as TGTGCCAGCAGCTACCTCAAAAACAGGGGGCGCTTTAATGAAGCTTTCTTT. As protein: CASSYLKNRGRFNEAFF.

The V and J genes are TRBV5-1 and TRBJ2-2; 7 bases are a match to TRBD1. This CDR3 spans 19 amino acids. Germline CDR1 SGHRS, CDR2 YFSETQ. With V trimmed by 1 base and J by 6 bases, 18 bases remained unmatched. The CDR3 sequence: CASSLFMGQPNRYPGELFF. CDR3 nucleotides: TGCGCCAGCAGCTTGTTTATGGGACAGCCGAATCGATATCCCGGGGAGCTGTTTTTT.